These 31 T cell receptor beta chains originate from one sample sequenced in a study of T cell responses to AZD1222 COVID-19 vaccine. TCRdb keeps only in-frame clones here, not all; method: immunoSEQ multiplex PCR. Of about 150,000 clones in the sample, 80% to 90% were seen once. This material consisted of peripheral blood, taken after recovery from COVID-19. Receptors originate from an adult who had recovered from COVID-19.

The chain uses TRBV7-3 and TRBJ2-1, with 7 bases identical to TRBD2. The CDR3 is made up of 15 amino acids. CDR1 is SGHTA and CDR2 is FQGTGA in the germline V gene. The V and J ends lost 4 bases and 5 bases, in that order; junction bases with no gene match: 8. The CDR3 reads CASSSPRGSNNEQFF. In DNA form, the CDR3 reads TGTGCCAGCAGCTCCCCTCGCGGGAGTAACAATGAGCAGTTCTTC.

Note on this clone: Other DNA sequences of this sample code for an identical CDR3. The V gene is TRBV24-1, the J gene TRBJ2-2, with D hard to call. The CDR3 extends over 14 amino acids. From germline, CDR1 is KGHDR and CDR2 SFDVKD. V dropped 10 bases and J dropped 1 base, with 12 bases sitting between them. CDR3 region: CATRGRKNTGELFF. CDR3 DNA: TGTGCCACTAGAGGACGGAAGAACACCGGGGAGCTGTTTTTT.

The chain links TRBV4-1 to TRBJ2-2; 10 nucleotides align to TRBD2. Unmatched junction bases numbered 6, after V lost 3 bases and J lost 2 bases. CDR1 is MGHRA and CDR2 is YSYEKL in the germline V gene. The CDR3 runs to 17 residues. CDR3 nucleotide sequence: TGCGCCAGCAGCCACCTTAGCGGGAGGCTCAACACCGGGGAGCTGTTTTTT. This encodes CASSHLSGRLNTGELFF.

In nucleotides, the CDR3 is TGTGCCAGCAGTTTAAGGGGGTATGAGGGCGGGCAGCCCCAGCATTTT. This gives the protein CASSLRGYEGGQPQHF. The genes are TRBV27 and TRBJ1-5, with D possibly being TRBD1 (6 bases). The germline CDR1 and CDR2 sequences are MNHEY and SMNVEV (reference sequence). The CDR3 runs 16 residues. V lost 2 bases and J lost 7, with 18 bases in between.

The CDR3 sequence is CASALVPGPVYEQYF. The CDR3 DNA reads as TGTGCCAGCGCCCTGGTACCGGGCCCGGTCTACGAGCAGTACTTC. The chain recombines TRBV6-5 with TRBJ2-7, with unresolved D. Germline lookup yields CDR1 MNHEY and CDR2 SVGAGI. Trimming cost V 8 bases and J 3 bases, with 20 bases left between them. The CDR3 spans 15 residues.

The rearrangement joins TRBV14 to TRBJ2-1, with TRBD1 matching 7 bases. Germline assignment: CDR1 SGHDN and CDR2 FVKESK. The length of the CDR3 is 16 residues. The junction had 7 bases not matched to a gene; V was cut back by 1 base and J by 4 bases. The CDR3 DNA sequence: TGTGCCAGCAGCCAAGTAGGACAGGCGAATTACAATGAGCAGTTCTTC. Amino acids: CASSQVGQANYNEQFF.

DNA of the CDR3: TGTGCCAGCAGTTACAGTTCGGGGGTAAACACTGAAGCTTTCTTT. Its translation is CASSYSSGVNTEAFF. The chain carries TRBV6-5 and TRBJ1-1, with D maybe TRBD1 (5 bases). Deletions cut 2 bases from V and 2 bases from J, with 12 bases between. The CDR3 runs 15 residues. The germline CDR1 and CDR2 sequences are MNHEY and SVGAGI.

A single count supports this clone. The chain uses TRBV20-1 and TRBJ1-5; D call uncertain. Germline V gene data show CDR1 as DFQATT and CDR2 as SNEGSKA (reference sequence). This CDR3 has 9 amino acids. With 3 bases removed from V and 7 bases from J, the gap between germline ends came to 1 base. The CDR3 coding sequence is TGCAGTGCTAGCCAGCCCCAGCATTTT. Translation gives CSASQPQHF.

The CDR3 DNA reads TGCGCCAGCAGCTCCGCCGGGGGTTACACTGAAGCTTTCTTT. It specifies CASSSAGGYTEAFF. The chain employs TRBV5-1 and TRBJ1-1; D is possibly TRBD1 (5 bases). From germline, CDR1 is SGHRS and CDR2 YFSETQ. The CDR3 length is 14 residues. Trimming left V 3 bases short and J 3 bases short, with 12 bases between.

The chain links TRBV27 to TRBJ2-7; the D gene is possibly TRBD2 (5 bases). Germline V lookup: CDR1 MNHEY, CDR2 SMNVEV (reference sequence). CDR3 size: 14 residues. V shed 5 bases and J shed 12 bases, with 23 bases lying between them. CDR3 nucleotide sequence: TGTGCCAGCAGTCCAACCCCCACCTGGACTGCTCGGTACTTC. Its translation is CASSPTPTWTARYF.

This clone was counted a single time. The chain employs TRBV7-8 and TRBJ1-1; D remains unclear. This CDR3 region has 15 residues. V lost 5 bases to trimming and J lost 4 bases, with 17 bases between them. CDR1 is SGHVS, CDR2 FQNEAQ, per germline. CDR3 protein: CASSPLEGRFTEAFF. Here the CDR3 DNA reads TGTGCCAGCAGCCCGCTGGAGGGAAGATTCACTGAAGCTTTCTTT.

In this sample, this clone turned up a few times. The CDR3, as DNA: TGTGCCAGCAGTCACGGGGCCTTTTTCACCGGGGAGCTGTTTTTT. This gives the protein CASSHGAFFTGELFF. The J gene is TRBJ2-2, the V gene TRBV6-2 or TRBV6-3; D tentatively reads TRBD1 or TRBD2 (5 bases each). CDR3 length: 15 residues. V shed 5 bases and J shed 4 bases, with 14 bases lying between them. Germline assignment: CDR1 MNHEY and CDR2 SVGEGT.

The chain employs TRBV7-9 and TRBJ1-4; TRBD1 matches at 11 bases. The CDR3 is 17 residues long. After removal of 3 bases from V and 4 bases from J, the junction contained 7 bases not matched to a gene. CDR1 is SEHNR, CDR2 FQNEAQ, per germline (reference sequence). CDR3 amino acids: CASSFPGQGVINEKLFF. The CDR3 nucleotides are TGTGCCAGCAGCTTTCCGGGACAGGGGGTTATTAATGAAAAACTGTTTTTT.

The chain employs TRBV15 and TRBJ2-3, with 9 bases lining up with TRBD2. The CDR3 is made up of 17 amino acids. Germline-derived CDR1 and CDR2 are LNHNV and YYDKDF (reference sequence). Trimming removed 1 base from V and 4 bases from J; junction bases left unmatched: 9. The CDR3 DNA follows: TGTGCCACCAGCAGAGTACGCAGCGGGGGGCGCGCAGATACGCAGTATTTT. Encoded protein: CATSRVRSGGRADTQYF.

The V and J genes are TRBV4-1 and TRBJ2-5; tentatively, D is TRBD1 or TRBD2 (5 bases each). This CDR3 contains 14 residues. V dropped 4 bases and J dropped 3 bases, with 12 bases sitting between them. CDR1 MGHRA and CDR2 YSYEKL come from the germline V gene. The CDR3 here is CASSPRDGEETQYF. The CDR3 region has the DNA TGCGCCAGCAGCCCCCGGGACGGAGAAGAGACCCAGTACTTC.

As DNA, the CDR3 is TGTGCCAGCAGCAGGACTAGCGGGAAGTACAATGAGCAGTTCTTC. It yields the protein CASSRTSGKYNEQFF. J is TRBJ2-1 and V is TRBV11-3, with 12 bases identical to TRBD2. The CDR3 extends over 15 amino acids. The V and J ends lost 5 bases and 4 bases, in that order; junction bases with no gene match: 3. Germline CDR1 and CDR2: SGHNT and YENEEA.

CDR3 in amino acids: CASSASGASYEQYF. The CDR3 nucleotides read TGTGCCAGTAGTGCTAGCGGTGCTTCCTACGAGCAGTACTTC. The chain joins TRBV19 to TRBJ2-7; TRBD2 matches at 7 bases. Trimming took 5 bases from V and 1 from J; bases not matched to a gene: 5. The CDR3 loop spans 14 amino acids. Germline-derived CDR1 and CDR2 are LNHDA and SQIVND (reference sequence).

V gene TRBV6-5 combines with J gene TRBJ1-2; the D is unclear. Germline CDR1 and CDR2: MNHEY and SVGAGI. The ends were cut back, 6 bases at V and 4 bases at J, with 15 bases in the middle. This CDR3 is built from 14 residues. The CDR3 is CASRPLPGGYGYTF. The CDR3 DNA follows: TGTGCCAGCAGACCACTCCCTGGCGGCTATGGCTACACCTTC.

The chain employs TRBV20-1 and TRBJ2-7, with unresolved D. The CDR3 sequence is 15 residues long. From germline, CDR1 is DFQATT and CDR2 SNEGSKA (reference sequence). Trimming took off 3 bases at V and 0 bases at J, with 15 bases between the two ends. The CDR3 DNA reads as TGCAGTGCTAGTTTTGGAGCCCTGAGCTCCTACGAGCAGTACTTC. Its translation: CSASFGALSSYEQYF.

The V gene is TRBV11-3, the J gene TRBJ2-1; no clear D gene. There are 12 residues in the CDR3. Per germline, CDR1 SGHNT and CDR2 YENEEA. The V end was cut by 3 bases, the J end by 9 bases, with 9 bases between. The CDR3 DNA is TGTGCCAGCAGCTTGACAAAGAGTGAGCAGTTCTTC. Translating gives CASSLTKSEQFF.

This chain joins TRBV19 and TRBJ1-5; TRBD1 matches at 8 bases. CDR1 and CDR2 (germline): LNHDA, SQIVND (reference sequence). V gave up 9 bases and J gave up 6 bases; unmatched junction bases: 4. The CDR3 extends over 12 amino acids. In DNA form, the CDR3 reads TGTGCCAGCTGTGACAGGGGTCAGCCCCAGCATTTT. Its protein is CASCDRGQPQHF.

This clone was recorded a few times. The rearrangement uses TRBV5-5 and TRBJ1-3; D is unclear. Germline V gives CDR1 SGHKS, CDR2 YYEKEE (reference sequence). Trimming removed 4 bases from V and 4 bases from J, with 12 bases in between. The CDR3 spans 14 residues. In DNA form, the CDR3 reads TGTGCCAGCAGCCCGATACCGGCGGGAAACACCATATATTTT. The encoded protein is CASSPIPAGNTIYF. Variable domain in full (rest from reference TRBV5-5 and TRBJ1-3): DAGVTQSPTHLIKTRGQQVTLRCSPISGHKSVSWYQQVLGQGPQFIFQYYEKEERGRGNFPDRFSARQFPNYSSELNVNALLLGDSALYLCASSPIPAGNTIYFGEGSWLTVV.

V gene TRBV21-1 combines with J gene TRBJ1-1. TRBV21-1 is given as a pseudogene. CDR3 length equals 18 residues. The chain's CDR3 is CASSKKGRVRREYTEAFF. The CDR3 coding sequence is TGTGCCAGCAGCAAAAAGGGCCGCGTTAGGAGGGAATACACTGAAGCTTTCTTT.

The chain has TRBV4-1 and TRBJ2-1, with 10 bases lining up with TRBD2. The CDR3 runs 16 residues. The V segment lost 0 bases and the J segment 6 bases; nucleotides outside the gene matches: 5. Germline V lookup: CDR1 MGHRA, CDR2 YSYEKL. The CDR3 nucleotides read TGCGCCAGCAGCCAAGAAGGGACTAGCGTTTTCAATGAGCAGTTCTTC. It yields the protein CASSQEGTSVFNEQFF.

The chain carries TRBV19 and TRBJ2-3; 7 bases line up with TRBD1. CDR1 LNHDA and CDR2 SQIVND come from the germline V gene (reference sequence). The CDR3 has 15 residues. Trimming took 3 bases from V and 2 from J; bases not matched to a gene: 5. CDR3: CASSMTGRFTDTQYF. In nucleotides, the CDR3 is TGTGCCAGTAGTATGACAGGGCGTTTCACAGATACGCAGTATTTT.

The chain uses TRBV3-1 (or the pseudogene TRBV3-2) and TRBJ1-3; D is unresolved. Germline CDR1 is LGHDT and CDR2 is YNNKEL (reference sequence). The germline V and J ends were trimmed by 1 base and 4 bases, with 8 bases remaining between them. CDR3 size: 14 residues. The CDR3 reads CASSQGHKGNTIYF. DNA of the CDR3: TGTGCCAGCAGCCAAGGGCACAAAGGAAACACCATATATTTT.

The chain couples TRBV7-9 to TRBJ1-2; 9 nucleotides match TRBD1. The junction had 8 bases not matched to a gene; V was cut back by 5 bases and J by 7 bases. The CDR3 length is 14 residues. Germline V gene sequence: CDR1 SEHNR, CDR2 FQNEAQ (reference sequence). CDR3 region: CASSPSGQGSGYTF. DNA of the CDR3: TGTGCCAGCAGCCCCTCCGGACAGGGGTCTGGCTACACCTTC.

Comments on this clone: Sequence at one end of the junction differs from germline and may be a read error. The genes are TRBV7-7 and TRBJ2-1, with 7 bases matching TRBD1. Germline CDR1 SSHAT, CDR2 FNYEAQ (reference sequence). This CDR3 has 13 amino acids. Here the CDR3 reads CASSLGQGDEQFF. The CDR3 DNA reads TGTGCTAGCAGCTTAGGGCAGGGGGATGAGCAGTTCTTC.

The chain has TRBV6-1 and TRBJ2-1, with TRBD2 matching over 12 bases. Germline lookup yields CDR1 MNHNS and CDR2 SASEGT. This CDR3 contains 17 residues. J was trimmed by 4 bases and V by 4 bases; bases with no gene match: 8. The CDR3, as DNA: TGTGCCAGCAGTGCCTCAAGACTAGCGGGGGTATACAATGAGCAGTTCTTC. This encodes CASSASRLAGVYNEQFF.

This rearrangement joins TRBV10-3 to TRBJ1-4; D unclear. The CDR3 is 15 residues long. Trimming cost V 5 bases and J 0 bases, with 10 bases left between them. CDR1 and CDR2 (germline): ENHRY, SYGVKD. This CDR3 is CAISRGSPTNEKLFF. The CDR3, as DNA: TGTGCCATCAGTCGCGGCAGCCCAACTAATGAAAAACTGTTTTTT.

V gene TRBV7-2 combines with J gene TRBJ1-3; no reliable D call. Germline CDR1 and CDR2: SGHTA and FQGNSA. Trimming shortened V by 4 bases and J by 0 bases, and 10 bases separated the two germline ends. The CDR3 spans 15 residues. For the CDR3, the DNA is TGTGCCAGCAGCTACGGACTGTCCTCTGGAAACACCATATATTTT. It yields the protein CASSYGLSSGNTIYF.